This T cell receptor beta chain was sequenced for a study of blood T cell repertoires in COVID-19. For the study at large: Both acute and convalescent COVID-19 samples were obtained from the United States, Italy and Spain. PBMCs, B-cell-depleted T cells, or T cells were the source of the cDNA or gDNA that made up the material.

Measured with immunoSEQ multiplex PCR; TCRdb has only the in-frame clones, and not every one. Of around 300,000 clones listed, around 87% were seen once; the top ten hold under 5.5%. The CDR3 covers 14 residues. Germline assignment: CDR1 MDHEN and CDR2 SYDVKM. V was cut by 6 bases and J by 3 bases, with 14 bases left in between. Among Cohort 3 donors, those recovered had two negative PCRs, clearance, or symptom resolution. Sequencing input: PBMCs or T cells enriched from blood (not recorded which). The sequence was collected from a woman aged 30 to 39 who had recovered from COVID-19. V is TRBV28 and J is TRBJ1-2; TRBD1 might be the D (5 bases). The CDR3 nucleotides are TGTGCCAGCAGGCGACGGGGGGGGTACTATGGCTACACCTTC. Encoded protein: CASRRRGGYYGYTF.